The TCR beta chain under discussion was sequenced for a study of shared clonotypes between healthy human individuals. This table comes from immunoSEQ multiplex PCR, and its TCRdb copy is limited to in-frame clones, with some not included. The sample contains some 1.5 million clones, around 97% of which appear only once. The V gene lost 0 bases and the J gene lost 4 bases, with 5 bases spanning the gap. This CDR3 is 12 amino acids long. Germline V lookup: CDR1 SGHRS, CDR2 YFSETQ. Regarding this clone: The same CDR3 can be traced to other DNA sequences in this sample.

Sequencing was carried out using naive CD4+ T cells sorted from blood. Subset given: CD45RA+ positively selected. V is TRBV5-1 and J is TRBJ2-7; unclear D gene. This TCR was sampled from a man aged 25-45 years in good health. Here the CDR3 DNA reads TGCGCCAGCAGCTTGGAGGGATACGAGCAGTACTTC. Translating it yields CASSLEGYEQYF.